This T cell receptor beta chain was sequenced for a study of T-cell reconstitution after alpha-beta-depleted transplantation in children. Study-wide points: T-cell numbers and diversity, one year after transplant, stemmed largely from T cells that were newly produced. Diversity of TCRbeta at day 60 was high in some patients, arising from surviving recipient T cells and thymic progenitors.

Ten or more counts support this clonotype. Antigen: not known. The J segment lost 8 bases and the V segment lost 3 bases, leaving 14 bases of the junction unmatched. CDR3 size: 17 residues. Looked up from germline, CDR1 is DFQATT and CDR2 is SNEGSKA (reference sequence). A library of TCRbeta sequences, prepared with unique molecular identifiers, was generated. TCRdb recomputed calls from the PCR reads with MiXCR, one row per CDR3 protein. The sample carries some 120,000 distinct CDR3 sequences, roughly 23% recorded once. This TCR derives from a male patient aged 2 to 9 who had a stem cell transplant for chronic granulomatous disease, so the T cells may come from the graft donor. The chain couples TRBV20-1 to TRBJ2-1; 12 bases align to TRBD2. The sample in question was PBMCs, mostly from graft donor cells, obtained 180 days after TCRalphabeta/CD19-depleted stem cell transplant. CDR3 protein: CSARDSTLAGGLDEQFF. The CDR3 coding sequence is TGCAGTGCTAGGGACTCGACGCTAGCGGGGGGGCTCGATGAGCAGTTCTTC.